This T cell receptor beta chain appears in the sequencing data of a study of T cell clonotyping in hematopoietic cell transplantation. Study context: Cytoreduction preceded collection of pretransplant recipient samples.

Stated time point: recipient sample about 28 days before transplant, after cytoreduction. Blood collection times were about day -28 and days 30, 100, 180 posttransplant. The germline gives CDR1 LGHNA, CDR2 YNFKEQ. V lost 4 bases, J lost 6 bases, and 7 bases stayed unmatched. CDR3 size: 16 residues. This clone was detected a few times. Its target is not known. Assay used: immunoSEQ multiplex PCR; TCRdb lists only in-frame clones, some missing. The sample includes about 41,000 clones, 85% of them seen just once. General study findings and limits: Graft donor and pretransplant recipient Inverse Simpson Index values predicted broader posttransplant TCR diversity. Cells were unsorted, so CD4 and CD8 contributions were not separated.

The chain employs TRBV4-2 and TRBJ2-3; 13 bases line up with TRBD2. The starting material was peripheral blood mononuclear cells, obtained before stem cell transplant. The receptor was derived from a man in his 60s with acute myeloid leukemia. Some clones in this sample may be carry-over from other donors' samples. The CDR3 here is CASSPTGTSGVDTQYF. CDR3 coding DNA: TGTGCCAGCAGCCCGACCGGGACTAGCGGGGTCGATACGCAGTATTTT.